What follows are 3 T cell receptor beta chains derived from one specimen sequenced in a study of T-cell reconstitution after alpha-beta-depleted transplantation in children. Unique molecular identifiers were incorporated during preparation of the TCRbeta library. MiXCR, applied by TCRdb to the PCR reads, yields one record per CDR3 protein. This table has around 450,000 distinct CDR3 sequences, around 46% appearing once. The material sequenced was PBMCs, taken before TCRalphabeta/CD19-depleted stem cell transplant. The source is a girl aged 2 to 10 with aplastic anemia, due to receive a stem cell transplant.

This clonotype has a handful of counts. V is TRBV28 and J is TRBJ2-7; TRBD2 matches 10 bases. The CDR3 is 17 amino acids. The junction had 17 bases not matched to a gene; V was cut back by 5 bases and J by 7 bases. The germline V gene encodes CDR1 MDHEN and CDR2 SYDVKM. In DNA, the CDR3 is TGTGCCAGCAGTGGACCGGGACTAGCGCCCACTCGTCGGGAGCAGTACTTC. Translating it yields CASSGPGLAPTRREQYF.

This clonotype has ten or more counts. This chain's CDR3 is CSAVDGNTQYF. CDR3 coding DNA: TGCAGTGCTGTCGACGGCAATACGCAGTATTTT. V and J are TRBV20-1 and TRBJ2-3; D unclear. This CDR3 has 11 residues. Trimming shortened V by 5 bases and J by 7 bases, and 10 bases separated the two germline ends. Germline V gene sequence: CDR1 DFQATT, CDR2 SNEGSKA (reference sequence).

The CDR3: CAISDPGELFF. CDR3 nucleotides: TGTGCCATCAGTGATCCCGGGGAGCTGTTTTTT. The chain couples TRBV10-3 to TRBJ2-2; no firm D call. Germline CDR1 and CDR2: ENHRY and SYGVKD. The ends were cut back, 3 bases at V and 6 bases at J, with 2 bases in the middle. The CDR3 totals 11 residues.